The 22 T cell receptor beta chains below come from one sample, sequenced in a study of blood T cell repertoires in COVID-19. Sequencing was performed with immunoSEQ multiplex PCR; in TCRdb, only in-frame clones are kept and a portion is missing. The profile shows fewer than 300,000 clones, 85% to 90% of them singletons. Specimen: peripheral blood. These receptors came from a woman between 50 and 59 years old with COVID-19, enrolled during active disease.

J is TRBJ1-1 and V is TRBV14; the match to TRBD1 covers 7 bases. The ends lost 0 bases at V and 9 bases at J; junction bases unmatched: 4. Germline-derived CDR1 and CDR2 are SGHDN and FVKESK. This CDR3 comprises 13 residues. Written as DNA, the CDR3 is TGTGCCAGCAGCCAAGATACAGGGGTAAAAGCTTTCTTT. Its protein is CASSQDTGVKAFF. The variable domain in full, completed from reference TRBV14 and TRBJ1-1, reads EAGVTQFPSHSVIEKGQTVTLRCDPISGHDNLYWYRRVMGKEIKFLLHFVKESKQDESGMPNNRFLAERTGGTYSTLKVQPAELEDSGVYFCASSQDTGVKAFFGQGTRLTVV.

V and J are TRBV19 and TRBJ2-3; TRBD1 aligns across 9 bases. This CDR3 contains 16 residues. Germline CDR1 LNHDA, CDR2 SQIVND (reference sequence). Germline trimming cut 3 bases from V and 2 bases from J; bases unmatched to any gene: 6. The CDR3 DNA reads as TGTGCCAGTAGTATGGGGACAGGGACTATCACAGATACGCAGTATTTT. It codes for CASSMGTGTITDTQYF.

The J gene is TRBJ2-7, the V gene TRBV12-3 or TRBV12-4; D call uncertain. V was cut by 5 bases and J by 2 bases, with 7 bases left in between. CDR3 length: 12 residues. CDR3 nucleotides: TGTGCCAGCAGTCTAACCACCTACGAGCAGTACTTC. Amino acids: CASSLTTYEQYF.

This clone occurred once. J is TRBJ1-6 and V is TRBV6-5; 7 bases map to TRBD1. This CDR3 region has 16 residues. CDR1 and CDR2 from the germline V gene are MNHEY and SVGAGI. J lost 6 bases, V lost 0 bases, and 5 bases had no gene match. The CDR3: CASSYSPRGSNSPLHF. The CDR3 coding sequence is TGTGCCAGCAGTTACTCGCCCAGGGGGAGTAATTCACCCCTCCACTTT.

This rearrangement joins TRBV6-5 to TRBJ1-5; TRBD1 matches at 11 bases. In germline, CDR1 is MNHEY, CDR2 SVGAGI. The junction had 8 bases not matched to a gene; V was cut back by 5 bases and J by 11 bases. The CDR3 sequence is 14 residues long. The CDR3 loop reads CASSPGQGVTAQHF. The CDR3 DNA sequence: TGTGCCAGCAGTCCGGGACAGGGGGTGACAGCCCAGCATTTT.

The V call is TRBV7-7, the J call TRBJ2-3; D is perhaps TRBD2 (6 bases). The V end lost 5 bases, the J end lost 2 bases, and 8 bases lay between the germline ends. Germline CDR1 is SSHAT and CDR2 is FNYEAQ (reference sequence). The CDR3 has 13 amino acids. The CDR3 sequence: CASSAGNTDTQYF. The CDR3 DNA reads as TGTGCCAGCAGCGCGGGGAACACAGATACGCAGTATTTT.

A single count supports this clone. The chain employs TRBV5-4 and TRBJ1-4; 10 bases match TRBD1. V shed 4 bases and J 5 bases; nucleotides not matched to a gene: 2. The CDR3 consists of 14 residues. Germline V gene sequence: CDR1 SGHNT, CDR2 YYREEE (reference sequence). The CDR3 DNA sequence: TGTGCCAGCAGCCCGGGACAGGGGAATGAAAAACTGTTTTTT. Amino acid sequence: CASSPGQGNEKLFF.

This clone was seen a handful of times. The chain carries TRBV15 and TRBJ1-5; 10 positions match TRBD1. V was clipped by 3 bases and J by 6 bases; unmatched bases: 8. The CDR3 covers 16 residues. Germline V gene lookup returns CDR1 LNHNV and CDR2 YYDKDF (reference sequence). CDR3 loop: CATSSNDRGRFQPQHF. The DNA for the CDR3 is TGTGCCACCAGCAGTAACGACAGGGGGCGGTTTCAGCCCCAGCATTTT.

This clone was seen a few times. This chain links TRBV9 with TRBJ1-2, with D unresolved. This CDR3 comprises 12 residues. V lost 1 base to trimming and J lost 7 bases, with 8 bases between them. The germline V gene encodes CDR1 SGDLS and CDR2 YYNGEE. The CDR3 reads CASSVLEVGYTF. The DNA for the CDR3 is TGTGCCAGCAGCGTACTGGAGGTTGGCTACACCTTC.

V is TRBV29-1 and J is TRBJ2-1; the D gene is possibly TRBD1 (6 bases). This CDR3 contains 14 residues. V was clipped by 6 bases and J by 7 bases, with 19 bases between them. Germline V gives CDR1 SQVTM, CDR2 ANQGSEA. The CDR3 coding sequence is TGCAGCGTACCTAGACAGGTCCCGGGTAATGAGCAGTTCTTC. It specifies CSVPRQVPGNEQFF.

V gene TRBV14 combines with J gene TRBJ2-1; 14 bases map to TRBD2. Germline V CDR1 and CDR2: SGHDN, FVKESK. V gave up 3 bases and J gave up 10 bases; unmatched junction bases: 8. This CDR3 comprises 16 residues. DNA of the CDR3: TGTGCCAGCAGCCAGGGACTAGCGGGAGCCGCCGGGGAGCAGTTCTTC. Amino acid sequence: CASSQGLAGAAGEQFF.

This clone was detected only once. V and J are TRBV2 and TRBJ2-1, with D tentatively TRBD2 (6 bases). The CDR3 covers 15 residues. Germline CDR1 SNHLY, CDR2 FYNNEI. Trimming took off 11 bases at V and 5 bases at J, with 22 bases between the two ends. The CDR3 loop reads CAGQGVSGEDNEQFF. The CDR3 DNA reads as TGTGCCGGGCAAGGAGTGTCGGGAGAAGACAATGAGCAGTTCTTC.

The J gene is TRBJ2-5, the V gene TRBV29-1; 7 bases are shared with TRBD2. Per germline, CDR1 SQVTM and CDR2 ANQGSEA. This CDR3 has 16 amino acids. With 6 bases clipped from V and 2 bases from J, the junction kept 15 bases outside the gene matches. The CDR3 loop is CSVSRARAGKQETQYF. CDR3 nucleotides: TGCAGCGTCTCTCGGGCCAGAGCGGGGAAGCAAGAGACCCAGTACTTC. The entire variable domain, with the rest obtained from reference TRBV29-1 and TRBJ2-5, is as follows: SAVISQKPSRDICQRGTSLTIQCQVDSQVTMMFWYRQQPGQSLTLIATANQGSEATYESGFVIDKFPISRPNLTFSTLTVSNMSPEDSSIYLCSVSRARAGKQETQYFGPGTRLLVL.

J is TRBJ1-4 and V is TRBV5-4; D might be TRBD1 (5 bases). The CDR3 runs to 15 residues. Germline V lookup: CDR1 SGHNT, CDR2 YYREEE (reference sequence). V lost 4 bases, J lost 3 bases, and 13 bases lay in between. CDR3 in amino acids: CASSPDSLSNEKLFF. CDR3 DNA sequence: TGTGCCAGCAGCCCCGACAGCCTATCTAATGAAAAACTGTTTTTT. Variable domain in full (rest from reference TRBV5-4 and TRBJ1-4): ETGVTQSPTHLIKTRGQQVTLRCSSQSGHNTVSWYQQALGQGPQFIFQYYREEENGRGNFPPRFSGLQFPNYSSELNVNALELDDSALYLCASSPDSLSNEKLFFGSGTQLSVL.

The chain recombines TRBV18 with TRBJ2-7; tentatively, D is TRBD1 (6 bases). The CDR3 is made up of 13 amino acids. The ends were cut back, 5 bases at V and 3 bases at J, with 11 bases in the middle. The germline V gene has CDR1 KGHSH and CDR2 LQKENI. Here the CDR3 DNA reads TGTGCCAGCTCAGGGGACATCGACTACGAGCAGTACTTC. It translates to CASSGDIDYEQYF.

CDR3 region: CASSLVLGVGGELFF. Here the CDR3 DNA reads TGTGCCAGCAGCTTAGTATTAGGGGTCGGAGGGGAGCTGTTTTTT. This chain uses TRBV7-2 with TRBJ2-2, with D maybe TRBD1 (5 bases). Germline loops: CDR1 SGHTA, CDR2 FQGNSA. The CDR3 loop spans 15 amino acids. V was pared by 1 base and J by 8 bases, with 14 bases between.

The CDR3: CASSATGSQPQHF. CDR3 DNA sequence: TGTGCCAGCAGCGCGACAGGGAGTCAGCCCCAGCATTTT. V usage is TRBV5-6 and J usage is TRBJ1-5; TRBD1 aligns across 7 bases. The CDR3 runs to 13 residues. Germline loops: CDR1 SGHDT, CDR2 YYEEEE. Trimming at V came to 4 bases and at J to 6 bases, leaving 4 bases not matched to a gene.

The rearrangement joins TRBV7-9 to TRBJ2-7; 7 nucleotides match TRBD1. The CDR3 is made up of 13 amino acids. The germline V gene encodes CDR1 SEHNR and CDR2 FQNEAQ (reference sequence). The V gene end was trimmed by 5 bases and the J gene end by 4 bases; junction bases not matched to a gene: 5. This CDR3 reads CASSPGTEYEQYF. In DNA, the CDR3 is TGTGCCAGCAGCCCAGGGACAGAATACGAGCAGTACTTC.

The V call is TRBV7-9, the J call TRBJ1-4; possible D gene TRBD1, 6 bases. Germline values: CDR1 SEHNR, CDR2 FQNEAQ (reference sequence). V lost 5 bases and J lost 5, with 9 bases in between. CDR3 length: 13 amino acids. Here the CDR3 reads CASSPGQNEKLFF. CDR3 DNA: TGTGCCAGCAGCCCTGGACAGAATGAAAAACTGTTTTTT. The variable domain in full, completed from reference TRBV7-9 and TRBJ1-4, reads DTGVSQNPRHKITKRGQNVTFRCDPISEHNRLYWYRQTLGQGPEFLTYFQNEAQLEKSRLLSDRFSAERPKGSFSTLEIQRTEQGDSAMYLCASSPGQNEKLFFGSGTQLSVL.

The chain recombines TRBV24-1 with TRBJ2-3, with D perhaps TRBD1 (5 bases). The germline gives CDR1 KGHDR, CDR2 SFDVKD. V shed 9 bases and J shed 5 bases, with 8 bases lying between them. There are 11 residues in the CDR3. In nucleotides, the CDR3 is TGTGCCACCGGGGCGGAAGATACGCAGTATTTT. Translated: CATGAEDTQYF.

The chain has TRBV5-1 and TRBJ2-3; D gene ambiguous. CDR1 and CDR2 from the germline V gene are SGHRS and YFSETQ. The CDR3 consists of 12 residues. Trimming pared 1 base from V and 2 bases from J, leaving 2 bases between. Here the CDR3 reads CASSLYTDTQYF. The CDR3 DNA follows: TGCGCCAGCAGCTTGTACACAGATACGCAGTATTTT.

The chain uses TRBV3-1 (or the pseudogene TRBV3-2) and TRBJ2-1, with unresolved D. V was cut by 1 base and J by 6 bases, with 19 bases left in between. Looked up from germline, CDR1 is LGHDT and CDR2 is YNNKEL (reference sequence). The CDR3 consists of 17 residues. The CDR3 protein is CASSQARDLHGSNEQFF. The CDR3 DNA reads TGTGCCAGCAGCCAAGCTCGAGACTTACATGGTTCCAATGAGCAGTTCTTC.